Reported below is one T cell receptor beta chain. The table came from immunoSEQ multiplex PCR; TCRdb's copy has only in-frame clones and leaves some out. This table has around 57,000 clones, roughly 94% appearing once. This entry belongs to a study of preoperative IRX-2 immunotherapy in early breast cancer. V was clipped by 1 base and J by 6 bases, with 7 bases between them. The CDR3 loop spans 12 amino acids. The germline CDR1 and CDR2 sequences are SEHNR and FQNEAQ (reference sequence). Specified treatment: preoperative locoregional IRX-2 cytokine immunotherapy. Patients received preoperative, locoregional IRX-2 cytokine immunotherapy in a phase Ib study.

The chain carries TRBV7-9 and TRBJ2-7; D is undetermined. Sampling was done from a patient treated with IRX-2 immunotherapy. The clonotype originates from a human donor with breast cancer. The chain's CDR3 is CASSLEGTEQYF. The CDR3 coding sequence is TGTGCCAGCAGCTTAGAAGGCACCGAGCAGTACTTC.